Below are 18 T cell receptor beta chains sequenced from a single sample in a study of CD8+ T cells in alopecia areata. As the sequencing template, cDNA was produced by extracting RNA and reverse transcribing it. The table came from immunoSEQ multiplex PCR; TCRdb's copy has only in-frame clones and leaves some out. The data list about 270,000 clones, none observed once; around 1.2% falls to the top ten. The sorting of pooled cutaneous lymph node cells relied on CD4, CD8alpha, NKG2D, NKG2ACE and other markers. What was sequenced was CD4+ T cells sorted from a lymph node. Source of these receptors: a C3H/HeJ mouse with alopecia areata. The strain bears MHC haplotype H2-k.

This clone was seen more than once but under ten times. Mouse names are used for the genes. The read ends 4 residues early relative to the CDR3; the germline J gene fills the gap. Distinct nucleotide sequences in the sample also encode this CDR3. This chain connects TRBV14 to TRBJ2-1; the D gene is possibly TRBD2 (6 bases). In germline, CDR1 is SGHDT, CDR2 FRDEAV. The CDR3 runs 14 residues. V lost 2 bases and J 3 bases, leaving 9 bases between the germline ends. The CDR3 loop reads CASSFPGVYAEQFF. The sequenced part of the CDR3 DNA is TGTGCCAGCAGTTTTCCTGGGGTCTATGCT. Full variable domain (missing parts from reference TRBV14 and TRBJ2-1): EAGVTQSPRYAVLQEGQAVSFWCDPISGHDTLYWYQQPRDQGPQLLVYFRDEAVIDNSQLPSDRFSAVRPKGTNSTLKIQSAKQGDTATYLCASSFPGVYAEQFFGPGTRLTVL.

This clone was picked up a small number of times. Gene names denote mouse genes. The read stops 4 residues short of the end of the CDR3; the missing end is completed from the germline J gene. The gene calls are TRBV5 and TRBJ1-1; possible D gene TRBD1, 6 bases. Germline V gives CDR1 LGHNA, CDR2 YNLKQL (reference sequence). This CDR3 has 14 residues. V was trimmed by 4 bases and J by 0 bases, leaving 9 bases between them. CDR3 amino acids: CASSRRGANTEVFF. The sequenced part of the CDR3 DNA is TGTGCCAGCAGCCGCAGGGGTGCAAACACA.

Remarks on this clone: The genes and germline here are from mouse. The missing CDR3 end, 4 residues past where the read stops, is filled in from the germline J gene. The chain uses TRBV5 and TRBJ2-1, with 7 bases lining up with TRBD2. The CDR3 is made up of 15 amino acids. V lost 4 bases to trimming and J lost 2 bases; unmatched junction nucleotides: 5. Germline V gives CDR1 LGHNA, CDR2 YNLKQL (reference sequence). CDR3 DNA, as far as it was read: TGTGCCAGCAGCCCCCATACTGGGGACTATGCT. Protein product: CASSPHTGDYA. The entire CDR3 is CASSPHTGDYAEQFF.

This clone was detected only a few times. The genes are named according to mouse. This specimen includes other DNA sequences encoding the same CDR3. The CDR3 protein is CTCSADPGGAAEQFF. Incomplete CDR3 DNA: TGCACCTGCAGTGCAGATCCTGGGGGGGCGGCT. V gene TRBV1 combines with J gene TRBJ2-1, with TRBD2 matching 10 bases. From the germline J gene comes the end of the CDR3, since the read stops 4 residues before it. Germline V gives CDR1 NSQYPW, CDR2 LRSPGD (reference sequence). This CDR3 comprises 15 residues. The full variable domain, completed using reference TRBV1 and TRBJ2-1, is VTLLEQNPRWRLVPRGQAVNLRCILKNSQYPWMSWYQQDLQKQLQWLFTLRSPGDKEVKSLPGADYLATRVTDTELRLQVANMSQGRTLYCTCSADPGGAAEQFFGPGTRLTVL.

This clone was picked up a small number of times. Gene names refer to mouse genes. The CDR3 sequence: CTCSADRADSPLYF. The sequenced CDR3 bases are TGCACCTGCAGTGCAGACAGGGCGGATTCGCCC. The genes are TRBV1 and TRBJ1-6; possibly TRBD1 for D (5 bases). The read terminates 3 residues ahead of where the CDR3 ends, so the germline J gene completes it. TRBJ1-6 is known as an ORF, though its function is uncertain. The CDR3 consists of 14 residues. With 0 bases removed from V and 8 bases from J, the gap between germline ends came to 8 bases. Germline CDR1 and CDR2: NSQYPW and LRSPGD (reference sequence).

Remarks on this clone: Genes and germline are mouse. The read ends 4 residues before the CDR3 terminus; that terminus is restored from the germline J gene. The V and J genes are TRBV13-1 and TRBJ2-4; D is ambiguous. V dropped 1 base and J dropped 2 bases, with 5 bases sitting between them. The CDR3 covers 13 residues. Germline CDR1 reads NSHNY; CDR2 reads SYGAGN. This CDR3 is CASSDYIQNTLYF. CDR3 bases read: TGTGCCAGCAGTGATTACATTCAAAAC.

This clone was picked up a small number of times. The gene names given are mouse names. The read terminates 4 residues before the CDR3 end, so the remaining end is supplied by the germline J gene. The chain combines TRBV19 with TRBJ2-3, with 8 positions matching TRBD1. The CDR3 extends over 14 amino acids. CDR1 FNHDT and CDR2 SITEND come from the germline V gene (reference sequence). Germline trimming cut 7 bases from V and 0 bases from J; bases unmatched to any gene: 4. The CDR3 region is CASGGQASAETLYF. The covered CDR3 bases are TGTGCCAGCGGGGGACAGGCTAGTGCAGAA.

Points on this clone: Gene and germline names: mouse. Partial CDR3 DNA: TGTGCCAGCGGTGATCTCGGACAGACAGCAAACTCC. Its translation: CASGDLGQTANS. The CDR3 in its entirety is CASGDLGQTANSDYTF. V usage is TRBV13-2 and J usage is TRBJ1-2; D may be TRBD1 (6 bases). The read falls 4 residues short of the CDR3 end, and the missing part is taken from the germline J gene. CDR1 and CDR2 from the germline V gene are NNHNN and SYGAGS (reference sequence). The CDR3 is made up of 16 amino acids. The V end was cut by 1 base, the J end by 0 bases, with 13 bases between.

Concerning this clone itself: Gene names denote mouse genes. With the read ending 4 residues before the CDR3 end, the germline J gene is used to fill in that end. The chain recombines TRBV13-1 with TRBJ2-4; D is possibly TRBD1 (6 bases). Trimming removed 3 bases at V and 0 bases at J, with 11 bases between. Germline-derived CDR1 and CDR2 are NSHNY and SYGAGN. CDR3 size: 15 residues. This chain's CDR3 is CASSGGQASQNTLYF. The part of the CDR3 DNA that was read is TGTGCCAGCAGTGGGGGACAAGCTAGTCAAAAC.

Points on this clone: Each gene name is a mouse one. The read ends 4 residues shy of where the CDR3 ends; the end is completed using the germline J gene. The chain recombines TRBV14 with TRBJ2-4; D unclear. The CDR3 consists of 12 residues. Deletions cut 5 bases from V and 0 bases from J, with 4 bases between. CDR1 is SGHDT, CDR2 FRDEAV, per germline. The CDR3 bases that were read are TGTGCCAGCAGCACAAGTCAAAAC. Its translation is CASSTSQN. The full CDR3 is CASSTSQNTLYF.

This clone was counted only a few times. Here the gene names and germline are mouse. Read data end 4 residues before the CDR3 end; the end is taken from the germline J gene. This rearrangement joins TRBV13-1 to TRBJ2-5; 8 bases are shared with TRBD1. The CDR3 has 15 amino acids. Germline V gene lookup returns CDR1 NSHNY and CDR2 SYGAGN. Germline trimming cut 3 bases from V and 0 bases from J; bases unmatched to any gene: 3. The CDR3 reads CASSGRTGNQDTQYF. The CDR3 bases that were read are TGTGCCAGCAGTGGCCGGACAGGGAACCAAGAC.

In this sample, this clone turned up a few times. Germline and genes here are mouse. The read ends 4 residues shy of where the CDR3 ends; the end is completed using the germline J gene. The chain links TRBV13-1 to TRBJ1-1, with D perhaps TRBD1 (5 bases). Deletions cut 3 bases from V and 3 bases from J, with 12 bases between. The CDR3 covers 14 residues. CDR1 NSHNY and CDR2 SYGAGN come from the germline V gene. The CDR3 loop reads CASSVPGGDTEVFF. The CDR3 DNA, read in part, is TGTGCCAGCAGTGTCCCTGGGGGAGACACA.

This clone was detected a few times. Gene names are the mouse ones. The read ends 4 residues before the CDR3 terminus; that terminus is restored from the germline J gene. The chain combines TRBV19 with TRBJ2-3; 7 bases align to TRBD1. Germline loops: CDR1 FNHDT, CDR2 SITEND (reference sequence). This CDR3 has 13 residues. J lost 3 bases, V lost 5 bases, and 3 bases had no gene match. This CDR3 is CASRQGRAETLYF. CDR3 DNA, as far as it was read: TGTGCCAGCAGACAGGGGAGAGCAGAA.

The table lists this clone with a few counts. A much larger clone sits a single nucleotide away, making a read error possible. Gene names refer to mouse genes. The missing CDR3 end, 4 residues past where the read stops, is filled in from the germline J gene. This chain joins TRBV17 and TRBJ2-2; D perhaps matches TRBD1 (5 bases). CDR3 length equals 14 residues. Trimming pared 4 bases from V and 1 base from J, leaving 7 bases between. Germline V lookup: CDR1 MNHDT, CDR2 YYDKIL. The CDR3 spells CASSKDRNTGQLYF. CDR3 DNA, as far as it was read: TGTGCTAGCAGTAAAGACAGAAACACCGGG.

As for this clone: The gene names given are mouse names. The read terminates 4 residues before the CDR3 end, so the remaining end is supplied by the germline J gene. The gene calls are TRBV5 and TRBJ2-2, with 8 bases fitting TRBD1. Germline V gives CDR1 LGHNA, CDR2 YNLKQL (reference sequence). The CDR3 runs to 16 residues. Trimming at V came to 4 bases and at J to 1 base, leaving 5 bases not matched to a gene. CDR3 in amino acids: CASSPSGTGNTGQLYF. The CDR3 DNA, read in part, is TGTGCCAGCAGCCCCTCCGGGACAGGAAACACCGGG.

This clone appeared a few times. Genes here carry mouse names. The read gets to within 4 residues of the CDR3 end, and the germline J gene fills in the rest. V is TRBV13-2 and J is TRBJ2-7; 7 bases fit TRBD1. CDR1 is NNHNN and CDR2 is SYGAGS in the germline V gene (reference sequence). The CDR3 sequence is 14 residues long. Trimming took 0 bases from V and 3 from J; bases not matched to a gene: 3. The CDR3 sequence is CASGDGGQNYEQYF. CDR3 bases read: TGTGCCAGCGGTGATGGGGGACAGAACTAT.

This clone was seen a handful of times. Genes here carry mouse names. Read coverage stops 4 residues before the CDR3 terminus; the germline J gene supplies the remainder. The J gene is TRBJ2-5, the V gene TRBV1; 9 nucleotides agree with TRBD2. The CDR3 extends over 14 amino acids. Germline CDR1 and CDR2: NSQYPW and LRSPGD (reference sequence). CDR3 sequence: CTCSAATGGDTQYF. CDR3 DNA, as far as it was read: TGCACCTGCAGTGCAGCGACTGGGGGAGAC. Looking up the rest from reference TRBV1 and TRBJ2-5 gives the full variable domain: VTLLEQNPRWRLVPRGQAVNLRCILKNSQYPWMSWYQQDLQKQLQWLFTLRSPGDKEVKSLPGADYLATRVTDTELRLQVANMSQGRTLYCTCSAATGGDTQYFGPGTRLLVL.

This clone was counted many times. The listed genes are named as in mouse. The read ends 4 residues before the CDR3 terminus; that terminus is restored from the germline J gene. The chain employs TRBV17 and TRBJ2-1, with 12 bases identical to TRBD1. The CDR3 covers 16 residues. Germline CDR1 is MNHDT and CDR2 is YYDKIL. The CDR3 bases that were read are TGTGCTAGCAGTAGGCCGGGACAGGGGGCAGGAGCT. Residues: CASSRPGQGAGA. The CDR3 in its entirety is CASSRPGQGAGAEQFF.